This TCR beta chain derives from a study of T cell repertoires in cytomegalovirus infection. Background on the study: It was recently identified HLA-C-restricted and well-studied HLA-B-restricted CMV epitopes that the study used. CMV infection and matching HLA type were both indicated by public TCR beta signatures. Study findings and constraints: The cumulative frequency of public TCR beta families identified carriers of CMV plus the relevant HLA. Dominating the ex vivo response were HLA-C-restricted CMV-specific TCR beta clonotypes.

TCRdb used MiXCR to reprocess the reads, holding one entry per CDR3 protein. In the table there are approximately 730,000 distinct CDR3 sequences, around 31% of which are singletons. With respect to this clonotype: Its antigen is not identified.

This clonotype was sampled from a human donor in good health (CMV status not recorded). Some clones in this sample may be carry-over from other donors' samples. The input for sequencing was cultured PBMCs, taken from culture after CMV antigen stimulation.

CDR3 protein: CASGTSGHSYEQYF. CDR3 bases: TGTGCCAGCGGAACTAGCGGGCACTCCTACGAGCAGTACTTC. V and J are TRBV7-2 and TRBJ2-7, with 9 nucleotides matching TRBD2. V lost 8 bases to trimming and J lost 0 bases; unmatched junction nucleotides: 5. The CDR3 has 14 amino acids. Germline V lookup: CDR1 SGHTA, CDR2 FQGNSA.